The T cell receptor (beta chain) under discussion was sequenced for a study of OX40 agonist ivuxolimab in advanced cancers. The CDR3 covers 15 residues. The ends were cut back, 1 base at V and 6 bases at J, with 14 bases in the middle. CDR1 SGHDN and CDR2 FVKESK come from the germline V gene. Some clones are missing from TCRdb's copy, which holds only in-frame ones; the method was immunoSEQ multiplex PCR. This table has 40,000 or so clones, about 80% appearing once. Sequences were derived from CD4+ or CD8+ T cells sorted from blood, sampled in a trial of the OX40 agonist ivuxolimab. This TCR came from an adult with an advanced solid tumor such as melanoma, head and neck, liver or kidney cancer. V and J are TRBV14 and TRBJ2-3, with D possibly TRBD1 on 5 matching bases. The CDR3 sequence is CASSQGTSRLDTQYF. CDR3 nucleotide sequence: TGTGCCAGCAGCCAAGGGACAAGTCGGCTCGATACGCAGTATTTT.